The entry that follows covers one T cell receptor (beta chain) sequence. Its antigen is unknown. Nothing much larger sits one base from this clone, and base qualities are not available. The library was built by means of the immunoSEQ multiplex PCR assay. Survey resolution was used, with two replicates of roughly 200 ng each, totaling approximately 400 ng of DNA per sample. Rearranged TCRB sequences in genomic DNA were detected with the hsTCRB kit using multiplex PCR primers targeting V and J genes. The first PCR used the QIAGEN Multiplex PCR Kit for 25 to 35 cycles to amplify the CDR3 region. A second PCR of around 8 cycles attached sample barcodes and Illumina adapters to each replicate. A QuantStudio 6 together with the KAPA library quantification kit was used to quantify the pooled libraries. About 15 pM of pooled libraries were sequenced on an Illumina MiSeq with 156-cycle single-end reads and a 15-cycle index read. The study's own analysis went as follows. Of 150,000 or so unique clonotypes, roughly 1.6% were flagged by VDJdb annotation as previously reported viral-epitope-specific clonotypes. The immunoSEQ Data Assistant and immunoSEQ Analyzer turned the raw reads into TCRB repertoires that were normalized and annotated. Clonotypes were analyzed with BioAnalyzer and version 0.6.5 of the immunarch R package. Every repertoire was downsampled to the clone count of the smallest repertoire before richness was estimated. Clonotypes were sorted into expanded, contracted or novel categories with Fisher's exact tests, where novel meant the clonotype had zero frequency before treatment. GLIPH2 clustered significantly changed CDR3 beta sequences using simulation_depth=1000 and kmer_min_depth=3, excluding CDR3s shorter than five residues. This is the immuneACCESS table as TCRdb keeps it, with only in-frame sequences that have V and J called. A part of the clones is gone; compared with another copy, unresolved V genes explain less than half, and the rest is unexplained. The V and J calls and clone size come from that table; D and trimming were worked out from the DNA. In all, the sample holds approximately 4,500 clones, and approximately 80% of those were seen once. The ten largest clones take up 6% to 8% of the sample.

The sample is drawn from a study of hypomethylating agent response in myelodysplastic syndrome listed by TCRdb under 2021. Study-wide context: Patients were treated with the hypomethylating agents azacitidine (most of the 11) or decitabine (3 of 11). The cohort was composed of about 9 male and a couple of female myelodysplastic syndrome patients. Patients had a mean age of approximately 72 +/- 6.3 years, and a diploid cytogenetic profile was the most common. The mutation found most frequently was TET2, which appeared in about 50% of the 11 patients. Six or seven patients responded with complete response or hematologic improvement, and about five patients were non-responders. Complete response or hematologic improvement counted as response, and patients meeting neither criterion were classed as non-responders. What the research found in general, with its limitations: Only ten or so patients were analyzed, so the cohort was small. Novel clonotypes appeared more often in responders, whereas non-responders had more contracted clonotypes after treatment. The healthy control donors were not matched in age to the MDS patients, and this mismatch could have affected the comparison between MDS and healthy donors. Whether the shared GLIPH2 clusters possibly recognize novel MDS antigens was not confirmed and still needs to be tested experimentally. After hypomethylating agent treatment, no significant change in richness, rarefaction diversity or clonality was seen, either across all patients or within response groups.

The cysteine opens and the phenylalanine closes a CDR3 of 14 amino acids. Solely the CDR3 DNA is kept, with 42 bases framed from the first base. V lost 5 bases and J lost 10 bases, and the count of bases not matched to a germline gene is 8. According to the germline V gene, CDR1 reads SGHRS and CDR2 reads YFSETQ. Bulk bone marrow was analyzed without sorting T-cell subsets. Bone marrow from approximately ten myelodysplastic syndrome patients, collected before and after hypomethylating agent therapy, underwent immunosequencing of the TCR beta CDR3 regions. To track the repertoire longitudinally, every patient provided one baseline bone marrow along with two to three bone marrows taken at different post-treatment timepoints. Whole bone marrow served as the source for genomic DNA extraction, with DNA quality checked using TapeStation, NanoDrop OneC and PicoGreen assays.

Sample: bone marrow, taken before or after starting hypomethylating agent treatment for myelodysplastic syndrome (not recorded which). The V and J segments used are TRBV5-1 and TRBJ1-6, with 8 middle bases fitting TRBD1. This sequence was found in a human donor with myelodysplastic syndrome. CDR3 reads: CASRRDRGSSPLHF. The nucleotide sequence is TGCGCCAGCAGACGAGACAGGGGATCCTCACCCCTCCACTTT. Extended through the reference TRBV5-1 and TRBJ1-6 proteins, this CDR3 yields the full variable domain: KAGVTQTPRYLIKTRGQQVTLSCSPISGHRSVSWYQQTPGQGLQFLFEYFSETQRNKGNFPGRFSGRQFSNSRSEMNVSTLELGDSALYLCASRRDRGSSPLHFGNGTRLTVT.